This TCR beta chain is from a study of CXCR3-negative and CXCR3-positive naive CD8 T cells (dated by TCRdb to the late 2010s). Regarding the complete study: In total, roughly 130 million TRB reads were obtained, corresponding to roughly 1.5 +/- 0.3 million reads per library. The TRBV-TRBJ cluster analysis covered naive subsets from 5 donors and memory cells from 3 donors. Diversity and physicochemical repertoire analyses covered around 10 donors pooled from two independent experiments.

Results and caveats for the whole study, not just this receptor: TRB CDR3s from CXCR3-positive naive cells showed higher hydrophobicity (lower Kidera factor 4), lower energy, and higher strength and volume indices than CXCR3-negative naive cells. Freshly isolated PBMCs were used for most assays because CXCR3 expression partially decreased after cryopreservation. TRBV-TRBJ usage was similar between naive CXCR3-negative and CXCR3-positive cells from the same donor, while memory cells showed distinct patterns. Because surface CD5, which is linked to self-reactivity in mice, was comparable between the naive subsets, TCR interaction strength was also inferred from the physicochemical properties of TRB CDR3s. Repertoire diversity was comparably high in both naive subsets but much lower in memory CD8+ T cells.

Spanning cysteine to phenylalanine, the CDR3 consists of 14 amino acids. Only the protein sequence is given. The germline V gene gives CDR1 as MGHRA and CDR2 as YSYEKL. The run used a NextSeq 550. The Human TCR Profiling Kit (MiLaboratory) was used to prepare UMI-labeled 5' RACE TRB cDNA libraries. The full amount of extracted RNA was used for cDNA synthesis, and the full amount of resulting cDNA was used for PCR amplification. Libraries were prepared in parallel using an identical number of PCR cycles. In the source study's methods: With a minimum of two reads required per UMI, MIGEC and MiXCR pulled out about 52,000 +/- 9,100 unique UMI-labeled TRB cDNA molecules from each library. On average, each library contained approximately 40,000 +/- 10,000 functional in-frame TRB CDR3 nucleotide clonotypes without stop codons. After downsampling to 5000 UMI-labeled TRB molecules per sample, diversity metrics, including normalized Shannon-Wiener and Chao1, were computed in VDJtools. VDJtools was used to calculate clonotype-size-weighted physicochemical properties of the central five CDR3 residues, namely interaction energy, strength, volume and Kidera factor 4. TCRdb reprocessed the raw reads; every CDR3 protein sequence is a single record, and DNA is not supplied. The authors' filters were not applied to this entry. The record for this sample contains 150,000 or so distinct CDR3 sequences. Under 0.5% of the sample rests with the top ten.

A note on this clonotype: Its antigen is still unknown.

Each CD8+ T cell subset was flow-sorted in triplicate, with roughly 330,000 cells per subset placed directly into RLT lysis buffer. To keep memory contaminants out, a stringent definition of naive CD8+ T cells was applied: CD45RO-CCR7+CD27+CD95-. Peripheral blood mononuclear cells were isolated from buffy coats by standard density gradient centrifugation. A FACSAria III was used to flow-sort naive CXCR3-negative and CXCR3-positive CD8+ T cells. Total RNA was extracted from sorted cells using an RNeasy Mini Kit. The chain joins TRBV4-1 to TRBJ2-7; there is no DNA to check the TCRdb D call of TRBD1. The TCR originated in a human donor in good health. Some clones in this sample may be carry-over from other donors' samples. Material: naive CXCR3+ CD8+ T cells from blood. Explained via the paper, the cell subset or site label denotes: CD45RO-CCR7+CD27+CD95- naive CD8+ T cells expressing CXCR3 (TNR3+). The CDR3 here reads CASSQDPGANEQYF.